The rows below give T cell receptor beta chains drawn from one sample of a study of CD8 T cells in ankylosing spondylitis. Each CDR3 protein gets one entry after TCRdb re-called the 5' RACE reads with MiXCR. This repertoire shows about 540,000 distinct CDR3 sequences, approximately 12% found once; its top ten account for approximately 6.2%. Material: blood, either unsorted or a sorted T cell fraction (not recorded which). All receptors come from a male donor with ankylosing spondylitis. Each CDR3 is given with its conserved first and last residue. D genes are given only for firm matches. Size tells how often a clone was seen (once, few, many) or the class of an expanded clone, and some rows leave it out.

v_gene: TRBV20-1
abundance: -
j_gene: TRBJ2-3
d_gene: TRBD1
len: 14
CDR3nt: TGCAGTGCGGCGCTCGGACAGGGGGCAGATACGCAGTATTTT
CDR3aa: CSAALGQGADTQYF

v_gene: TRBV20-1
abundance: many
j_gene: TRBJ1-2
d_gene: -
len: 15
CDR3nt: TGCAGTGCTAGAGATGCCCTAGAGGGTGACTATGGCTACACCTTC
CDR3aa: CSARDALEGDYGYTF

v_gene: TRBV27
abundance: -
j_gene: TRBJ2-1
d_gene: -
len: 14
CDR3nt: TGTGCCAGCAGTTTCGGGACCAGATACAATGAGCAGTTCTTC
CDR3aa: CASSFGTRYNEQFF

v_gene: TRBV7-9
abundance: few
j_gene: TRBJ2-1
d_gene: TRBD2
len: 15
CDR3nt: TGTGCCAGCAGCTTAAAGGCGGGAGGGCCAAATGAGCAGTTCTTC
CDR3aa: CASSLKAGGPNEQFF

v_gene: TRBV7-9
abundance: many
j_gene: TRBJ2-1
d_gene: -
len: 13
CDR3nt: TGTGCCATCAGCCCCGGGGTTTACAATGAGCAGTTCTTC
CDR3aa: CAISPGVYNEQFF

v_gene: TRBV29-1
abundance: -
j_gene: TRBJ2-2
d_gene: -
len: 13
CDR3nt: TGCAGCGTTGATCAGGGGTACACCGGGGAGCTGTTTTTT
CDR3aa: CSVDQGYTGELFF

v_gene: TRBV12-3/TRBV12-4
abundance: few
j_gene: TRBJ2-3
d_gene: -
len: 16
CDR3nt: TGTGCCAGCAGTTTAGGGAGCCTTGTTGGCACAGATACGCAGTATTTT
CDR3aa: CASSLGSLVGTDTQYF

v_gene: TRBV10-3
abundance: -
j_gene: TRBJ2-5
d_gene: TRBD2
len: 15
CDR3nt: TGTGCCATCAGGGAGGCGGGAGGGCCTTCAGAGACCCAGTACTTC
CDR3aa: CAIREAGGPSETQYF

v_gene: TRBV15
abundance: -
j_gene: TRBJ1-1
d_gene: -
len: 15
CDR3nt: TGTGCCACCAGCAGAGATCAAGCCCGGAACACTGAAGCTTTCTTT
CDR3aa: CATSRDQARNTEAFF

v_gene: TRBV14
abundance: few
j_gene: TRBJ2-7
d_gene: -
len: 14
CDR3nt: TGTGCCAGCAGCTTAAGACTACCTCACGACGAGCAGTACTTC
CDR3aa: CASSLRLPHDEQYF

v_gene: TRBV7-7
abundance: few
j_gene: TRBJ2-1
d_gene: -
len: 14
CDR3nt: TGTGCCAGCAGCTTAGCTGGGCTTGGGGGAGAGCAGTTCTTC
CDR3aa: CASSLAGLGGEQFF

v_gene: TRBV7-2
abundance: few
j_gene: TRBJ2-1
d_gene: -
len: 16
CDR3nt: TGTGCCAGCAGCTTAGAAACGGGGGGCCTGTACGATGAGCAGTTCTTC
CDR3aa: CASSLETGGLYDEQFF

v_gene: TRBV20-1
abundance: -
j_gene: TRBJ2-3
d_gene: TRBD1
len: 17
CDR3nt: TGCAGTGCTAGAGCTAAGAAGGGACAGGGAAGCACAGATACGCAGTATTTT
CDR3aa: CSARAKKGQGSTDTQYF

v_gene: TRBV5-6
abundance: -
j_gene: TRBJ2-2
d_gene: -
len: 16
CDR3nt: TGTGCCAGCAGCTTGCTAGGACAGAAAAACACCGGGGAGCTGTTTTTT
CDR3aa: CASSLLGQKNTGELFF

v_gene: TRBV7-2
abundance: -
j_gene: TRBJ2-7
d_gene: -
len: 13
CDR3nt: TGTGCCAGCAGCCCTAGGGACCCCTACGAGCAGTACTTC
CDR3aa: CASSPRDPYEQYF

v_gene: TRBV5-1
abundance: many
j_gene: TRBJ2-5
d_gene: TRBD1
len: 16
CDR3nt: TGCGCCAGCAGCTTAGGACAGGGGGAAGTCCAAGAGACCCAGTACTTC
CDR3aa: CASSLGQGEVQETQYF

v_gene: TRBV27
abundance: few
j_gene: TRBJ2-1
d_gene: TRBD2
len: 15
CDR3nt: TGTGCCAGCAGTTTCGGACTAGCGGGGGGAGATGAGCAGTTCTTC
CDR3aa: CASSFGLAGGDEQFF

v_gene: TRBV3-1
abundance: few
j_gene: TRBJ1-4
d_gene: TRBD1
len: 15
CDR3nt: TGTGCCAGCAGCCAAACAGGGGGCTCTGGTGAAAAACTGTTTTTT
CDR3aa: CASSQTGGSGEKLFF

v_gene: TRBV27
abundance: few
j_gene: TRBJ2-7
d_gene: TRBD1
len: 14
CDR3nt: TGTGCCAGCAGTTCTCGACAGGGTCCCTACGAGCAGTACTTC
CDR3aa: CASSSRQGPYEQYF

v_gene: TRBV28
abundance: few
j_gene: TRBJ1-2
d_gene: TRBD1
len: 15
CDR3nt: TGTGCCAGCAGTCCGCCTGACAGGGTCAGTTATGGCTACACCTTC
CDR3aa: CASSPPDRVSYGYTF

v_gene: TRBV20-1
abundance: few
j_gene: TRBJ2-3
d_gene: -
len: 15
CDR3nt: TGCAGTGCTAGAGCACAGGGCGCAGGCACAGATACGCAGTATTTT
CDR3aa: CSARAQGAGTDTQYF

v_gene: TRBV10-3
abundance: -
j_gene: TRBJ1-6
d_gene: -
len: 15
CDR3nt: TGTGCCATCAGTGGCCCCGAGACGTATAATTCACCCCTCCACTTT
CDR3aa: CAISGPETYNSPLHF

v_gene: TRBV5-1
abundance: few
j_gene: TRBJ1-1
d_gene: -
len: 15
CDR3nt: TGCGCCAGCAGCGTCTGGGGGGCAACGAACACTGAAGCTTTCTTT
CDR3aa: CASSVWGATNTEAFF

v_gene: TRBV5-4
abundance: -
j_gene: TRBJ2-6
d_gene: -
len: 13
CDR3nt: TGTGCCAGCAGCCGGGACAGGGCCAACGTCCTGACTTTC
CDR3aa: CASSRDRANVLTF

v_gene: TRBV4-1
abundance: few
j_gene: TRBJ1-1
d_gene: -
len: 15
CDR3nt: TGCGCCAGCAGCCAGGGACCCCAGGGTGACACTGAAGCTTTCTTT
CDR3aa: CASSQGPQGDTEAFF

v_gene: TRBV7-2
abundance: few
j_gene: TRBJ1-5
d_gene: -
len: 15
CDR3nt: TGTGCCAGCAGCTTAGGGAGGGCCGGGAATCAGCCCCAGCATTTT
CDR3aa: CASSLGRAGNQPQHF

v_gene: TRBV9
abundance: few
j_gene: TRBJ2-1
d_gene: TRBD2
len: 16
CDR3nt: TGTGCCAGCAGCGGAGTTAGCGGGAGCTCCTACAATGAGCAGTTCTTC
CDR3aa: CASSGVSGSSYNEQFF

v_gene: TRBV5-1
abundance: -
j_gene: TRBJ2-5
d_gene: TRBD1
len: 13
CDR3nt: TGCGCCAGCAGCGCCGGACAGGGGGAGACCCAGTACTTC
CDR3aa: CASSAGQGETQYF

v_gene: TRBV4-2
abundance: -
j_gene: TRBJ2-2
d_gene: -
len: 16
CDR3nt: TGTGCCAGCAGCCAAGATTCAGAGGGAGGCACCGGGGAGCTGTTTTTT
CDR3aa: CASSQDSEGGTGELFF

v_gene: TRBV6-1
abundance: few
j_gene: TRBJ2-2
d_gene: -
len: 14
CDR3nt: TGTGCCAGCAGCCCTGACAGAGACACCGGGGAGCTGTTTTTT
CDR3aa: CASSPDRDTGELFF

v_gene: TRBV20-1
abundance: many
j_gene: TRBJ1-2
d_gene: -
len: 13
CDR3nt: TGCAGTGCTAGACCGGACGAGGGCTATGGCTACACCTTC
CDR3aa: CSARPDEGYGYTF

v_gene: TRBV20-1
abundance: -
j_gene: TRBJ2-1
d_gene: TRBD2
len: 16
CDR3nt: TGCAGTGCTATCAAGCGGGATTGGGCTATTTACAATGAGCAGTTCTTC
CDR3aa: CSAIKRDWAIYNEQFF

v_gene: TRBV7-9
abundance: -
j_gene: TRBJ2-3
d_gene: -
len: 14
CDR3nt: TGTGCCAGCAGCAACCCACTAGAGACAGATACGCAGTATTTT
CDR3aa: CASSNPLETDTQYF

v_gene: TRBV4-1
abundance: -
j_gene: TRBJ1-2
d_gene: TRBD1
len: 15
CDR3nt: TGCGCCAGCAGCCAGCTCACAGGGGGCGGGTATGGCTACACCTTC
CDR3aa: CASSQLTGGGYGYTF

v_gene: TRBV7-9
abundance: -
j_gene: TRBJ2-1
d_gene: TRBD2
len: 16
CDR3nt: TGTGCCAGCAGCTCGGGACTAGCGGGAGGTTACAATGAGCAGTTCTTC
CDR3aa: CASSSGLAGGYNEQFF

v_gene: TRBV15
abundance: few
j_gene: TRBJ1-5
d_gene: -
len: 17
CDR3nt: TGTGCCACCAGCAGTCCGAGAGGCGACAGGACCAATCAGCCCCAGCATTTT
CDR3aa: CATSSPRGDRTNQPQHF

v_gene: TRBV27
abundance: few
j_gene: TRBJ1-5
d_gene: TRBD1
len: 13
CDR3nt: TGTGCCACCCGACAGGGACCTCTTCAGCCCCAGCATTTT
CDR3aa: CATRQGPLQPQHF

v_gene: TRBV30
abundance: -
j_gene: TRBJ2-2
d_gene: TRBD1
len: 13
CDR3nt: TGTGCCTGCGGGACAGGGGGCCCCGGGGAGCTGTTTTTT
CDR3aa: CACGTGGPGELFF

v_gene: TRBV19
abundance: few
j_gene: TRBJ2-1
d_gene: TRBD2
len: 13
CDR3nt: TGTGCCAGTAGTACGACTAGCGGCAATGAGCAGTTCTTC
CDR3aa: CASSTTSGNEQFF

v_gene: TRBV7-2
abundance: -
j_gene: TRBJ2-7
d_gene: -
len: 14
CDR3nt: TGTGCCAGCAGCGAGTTAGGGGGGCCGCCCGAGCAGTACTTC
CDR3aa: CASSELGGPPEQYF

v_gene: TRBV7-2
abundance: many
j_gene: TRBJ1-3
d_gene: -
len: 15
CDR3nt: TGTGCCAGCAACCCCGTGGTATACTCTGGAAACACCATATATTTT
CDR3aa: CASNPVVYSGNTIYF

v_gene: TRBV4-1
abundance: many
j_gene: TRBJ1-1
d_gene: -
len: 15
CDR3nt: TGCGCCAGCAGCCAAGTTTTACGGGGGAACACTGAAGCTTTCTTT
CDR3aa: CASSQVLRGNTEAFF

v_gene: TRBV20-1
abundance: -
j_gene: TRBJ2-1
d_gene: -
len: 10
CDR3nt: TGCAGTGTTCAGTACAATGAGCAGTTCTTC
CDR3aa: CSVQYNEQFF

v_gene: TRBV29-1
abundance: few
j_gene: TRBJ1-1
d_gene: -
len: 13
CDR3nt: TGCAGCGTCGGCCCAGGGTTGAACACTGAAGCTTTCTTT
CDR3aa: CSVGPGLNTEAFF

v_gene: TRBV30
abundance: few
j_gene: TRBJ2-1
d_gene: -
len: 13
CDR3nt: TGTGCCTGGAGTCCGGGACACCTCAATGAGCAGTTCTTC
CDR3aa: CAWSPGHLNEQFF

v_gene: TRBV15
abundance: -
j_gene: TRBJ1-2
d_gene: -
len: 15
CDR3nt: TGTGCCACCAGCAGAGACAGGGGTAATAGCTATGGCTACACCTTC
CDR3aa: CATSRDRGNSYGYTF